This TCR beta chain emerged from a study of tumor and adjacent non-tumor tissue in lung cancer. This clonotype rates as large. No cell sorting was done before RNA was extracted from the tissue. This non-tumor lung sample came from over 3 cm beyond the tumor edge. This CDR3 has 12 residues. Germline assignment: CDR1 SGHAT and CDR2 FQNNGV. Trimming removed 5 bases from V and 10 bases from J, with 15 bases in between. TCRbeta libraries were built with three rounds of nested PCR, modified from ARM-PCR. TCRdb independently ran MiXCR on the multiplex PCR reads; one entry per CDR3 protein. Of some 47,000 distinct CDR3 sequences in the sample, roughly 60% were seen once.

This rearrangement joins TRBV11-2 to TRBJ2-7; TRBD1 or TRBD2 may be the D gene (5 bases each). Sample: distant non-tumor lung tissue. The TCR sequence derives from a woman aged 40-49 years with non-small cell lung cancer. The DNA for the CDR3 is TGTGCCAGCAGCCCAGCCGGGACCCTTCAGTACTTC. Its protein is CASSPAGTLQYF. Complete variable domain (other parts from reference TRBV11-2 and TRBJ2-7): EAGVAQSPRYKIIEKRQSVAFWCNPISGHATLYWYQQILGQGPKLLIQFQNNGVVDDSQLPKDRFSAERLKGVDSTLKIQPAKLEDSAVYLCASSPAGTLQYFGPGTRLTVT.